Listed below are T cell receptor beta chains from one sample, sequenced in a study of blood T cell repertoires in COVID-19. Here immunoSEQ multiplex PCR was the method, and the copy in TCRdb shows in-frame clones only, minus some. The sample consists of 250,000 to 350,000 clones, 86% of them appearing once. The sample taken for sequencing was peripheral blood. Source of these receptors: a woman aged 45-60 years with acute or convalescent COVID-19. Each CDR3 is given with its conserved first and last residue. A D gene is named only where the DNA matches it firmly. Where a row states a size, it is once, few, many or the class of an expanded clone; other rows omit it.

>NA|TRBV27|TRBJ2-2|TRBD2
CASSLGAYRAGDTGELFF
TGTGCCAGCAGCCTAGGCGCCTATCGCGCGGGAGACACCGGGGAGCTGTTTTTT
>NA|TRBV24-1|TRBJ2-3|NA
CATSDLQGGADTQYF
TGTGCCACCAGTGATTTGCAAGGGGGAGCAGATACGCAGTATTTT
>NA|TRBV7-2|TRBJ1-2|NA
CASSLVGGDGYTF
TGTGCCAGCAGCTTAGTCGGGGGTGATGGCTACACCTTC
>NA|TRBV5-1|TRBJ2-5|TRBD2
CASARVGLAGGQETQYF
TGCGCCAGCGCTCGGGTTGGGCTAGCGGGAGGACAAGAGACCCAGTACTTC
>NA|TRBV6-2/TRBV6-3|TRBJ2-7|TRBD1
CASSSSSGTGNSYEQYF
TGTGCCAGCAGTTCCTCCTCCGGGACAGGGAACTCCTACGAGCAGTACTTC
>NA|TRBV20-1|TRBJ2-7|TRBD2
CSASSGRGYEQYF
TGCAGTGCTAGTAGCGGGAGAGGCTACGAGCAGTACTTC
>NA|TRBV10-3|TRBJ2-7|TRBD1
CAITFDTGGPYEQYF
TGTGCCATCACCTTCGACACAGGGGGGCCATACGAGCAGTACTTC
>NA|TRBV5-1|TRBJ1-1|NA
CASSRGSTITEAFF
TGCGCCAGCAGCAGAGGGTCAACAATCACTGAAGCTTTCTTT
>NA|TRBV27|TRBJ2-7|TRBD2
CASTRVSGNYEQYF
TGTGCCAGCACCCGGGTTAGCGGGAACTACGAGCAGTACTTC
>NA|TRBV10-1|TRBJ1-6|NA
CASRALRAWNNSPLHF
TGCGCCAGCAGGGCTCTCAGGGCTTGGAATAATTCACCCCTCCACTTT
>NA|TRBV5-1|TRBJ2-1|TRBD2
CASSPRDYTVGEQFF
TGCGCCAGCAGCCCCCGGGACTACACTGTCGGTGAGCAGTTCTTC
>NA|TRBV4-2|TRBJ2-6|TRBD1
CASRGQGDSGANVLTF
TGTGCCAGCAGGGGACAGGGGGACTCTGGGGCCAACGTCCTGACTTTC
>once|TRBV7-9|TRBJ1-1|NA
CASSFQGGNTEAFF
TGTGCCAGCAGCTTCCAGGGTGGGAACACTGAAGCTTTCTTT
>once|TRBV5-5|TRBJ1-1|NA
CASSVSRAANTEAFF
TGTGCCAGCAGCGTGTCCAGGGCTGCGAACACTGAAGCTTTCTTT
>NA|TRBV7-6|TRBJ2-3|TRBD2
CASSFGGSRTDTQYF
TGTGCCAGCAGCTTCGGCGGGAGTAGGACAGATACGCAGTATTTT
>once|TRBV24-1|TRBJ2-2|NA
CATSDLRYRGGTGELFF
TGTGCCACCAGTGACCTTCGGTACAGGGGAGGCACCGGGGAGCTGTTTTTT
>NA|TRBV5-4|TRBJ2-5|NA
CASSPGASGQETQYF
TGTGCCAGCAGCCCTGGCGCTAGTGGCCAAGAGACCCAGTACTTC
>NA|TRBV2|TRBJ1-1|NA
CASSGKRGTEAFF
TGTGCCAGCAGTGGGAAGCGGGGCACTGAAGCTTTCTTT
>NA|TRBV19|TRBJ1-5|NA
CASSIVSAATTSPQHF
TGTGCCAGTAGTATAGTGTCGGCGGCAACGACCTCGCCCCAGCATTTT
>NA|TRBV5-4|TRBJ2-3|TRBD2
CASSLDLAGLRTDTQYF
TGTGCCAGCAGCTTGGACCTAGCGGGACTCCGGACAGATACGCAGTATTTT
>NA|TRBV5-1|TRBJ1-2|TRBD1
CASSVGTGIPQYGYTF
TGCGCCAGCAGCGTCGGGACAGGGATTCCCCAATATGGCTACACCTTC
>NA|TRBV18|TRBJ2-3|NA
CASSPDRTDTQYF
TGTGCCAGCTCACCAGACAGGACAGATACGCAGTATTTT
>NA|TRBV7-2|TRBJ2-7|NA
CASSSQGGTYEQYF
TGTGCCAGCAGCTCACAGGGGGGGACGTACGAGCAGTACTTC
>few|TRBV19|TRBJ2-7|NA
CASSDLATSSYEQYF
TGTGCCAGTAGTGACCTAGCGACTTCCTCCTACGAGCAGTACTTC
>NA|TRBV6-1|TRBJ1-5|NA
CASSEARVFGNQPQHF
TGTGCCAGCAGTGAAGCTCGGGTATTCGGCAATCAGCCCCAGCATTTT
>NA|TRBV5-4|TRBJ2-2|TRBD2
CASSVRTSGLTGELFF
TGTGCCAGCAGCGTAAGGACTAGCGGCCTTACCGGGGAGCTGTTTTTT
>NA|TRBV30|TRBJ1-6|TRBD1
CAWSVPGTAYSPLHF
TGTGCCTGGAGTGTACCCGGGACAGCTTATTCACCCCTCCACTTT
>NA|TRBV6-1|TRBJ2-7|NA
CASSEAVTANPQKQYF
TGTGCCAGCAGTGAAGCGGTCACCGCCAACCCTCAGAAGCAGTACTTC
>NA|TRBV28|TRBJ1-5|TRBD1
CASSIQGWVQPQHF
TGTGCCAGCAGTATACAGGGGTGGGTTCAGCCCCAGCATTTT
>NA|TRBV5-6|TRBJ1-1|NA
CASSLGTVNTEAFF
TGTGCCAGCAGCTTGGGGACAGTGAACACTGAAGCTTTCTTT
>NA|TRBV28|TRBJ1-1|TRBD1
CASSAETGGTEAFF
TGTGCCAGCAGTGCCGAGACAGGGGGCACTGAAGCTTTCTTT
>NA|TRBV3-1/TRBV3-2|TRBJ2-1|TRBD2
CASSQIRGRAGTRGYNEQFF
TGTGCCAGCAGCCAAATCCGCGGGAGGGCCGGTACCCGTGGCTACAATGAGCAGTTCTTC
>medium-sized|TRBV28|TRBJ2-1|TRBD2
CASSFPSGSLSYNEQFF
TGTGCCAGCAGTTTTCCTAGCGGGAGTCTCTCCTACAATGAGCAGTTCTTC
>NA|TRBV5-5|TRBJ2-1|TRBD1
CASSSDRGLVGQFF
TGTGCCAGCAGCTCGGACAGGGGGCTAGTTGGGCAGTTCTTC
>few|TRBV7-8|TRBJ1-5|TRBD1
CASSSGQGRKPQHF
TGTGCCAGCAGCTCGGGACAGGGACGAAAGCCCCAGCATTTT
>NA|TRBV6-5|TRBJ1-6|NA
CASSYGQPSPLHF
TGTGCCAGCAGTTACGGGCAGCCTTCACCCCTCCACTTT
>NA|TRBV7-8|TRBJ2-1|TRBD2
CASSFLSGRVANEQFF
TGTGCCAGCAGCTTTCTTAGCGGGAGGGTCGCCAATGAGCAGTTCTTC
>NA|TRBV5-4|TRBJ2-1|TRBD2
CASSLAGGRSEQFF
TGTGCCAGCAGCTTAGCGGGAGGGCGAAGCGAGCAGTTCTTC
>NA|TRBV19|TRBJ1-1|NA
CASRTGSTKTEAFF
TGTGCCAGTAGAACAGGGAGTACCAAAACTGAAGCTTTCTTT
>NA|TRBV7-9|TRBJ2-1|TRBD2
CASSLSLAGAYNEQFF
TGTGCCAGCAGCTTGTCCCTAGCGGGAGCCTACAATGAGCAGTTCTTC
>NA|TRBV15|TRBJ2-1|TRBD2
CATSRGSSGSSYNEQFF
TGTGCCACCAGCAGAGGAAGTAGCGGGAGCTCCTACAATGAGCAGTTCTTC
>NA|TRBV29-1|TRBJ2-5|TRBD2
CSGGLAGGGWETQYF
TGCAGCGGCGGACTAGCGGGAGGTGGGTGGGAGACCCAGTACTTC
>few|TRBV27|TRBJ1-5|NA
CASSLQWRQPQHF
TGTGCCAGCAGTTTACAGTGGAGGCAGCCCCAGCATTTT
>once|TRBV20-1|TRBJ2-2|NA
CSASLAGYTGELFF
TGCAGTGCTAGTCTTGCGGGATACACCGGGGAGCTGTTTTTT
>NA|TRBV7-9|TRBJ2-1|TRBD1
CASSLDRDSRNEQFF
TGTGCCAGCAGCCTTGACCGGGACAGCAGGAATGAGCAGTTCTTC
>NA|TRBV9|TRBJ2-3|NA
CASSVGLASTDTQYF
TGTGCCAGCAGCGTAGGGCTAGCGAGCACAGATACGCAGTATTTT
>NA|TRBV21-1|TRBJ2-7|NA
CASSKGGDDGLPTYEQYF
TGTGCCAGCAGCAAAGGCGGGGACGATGGACTACCGACCTACGAGCAGTACTTC
>NA|TRBV18|TRBJ2-5|NA
CASSPLMEGAETQYF
TGTGCCAGCTCACCACTCATGGAGGGGGCAGAGACCCAGTACTTC
>NA|TRBV30|TRBJ2-1|TRBD2
CAWRPFDRTSAGEQFF
TGTGCCTGGAGGCCTTTCGATAGGACTAGCGCCGGTGAGCAGTTCTTC
>NA|TRBV28|TRBJ2-3|TRBD1
CASSNRGRGDTQYF
TGTGCCAGCAGTAACAGGGGCCGGGGAGATACGCAGTATTTT
>once|TRBV29-1|TRBJ2-7|TRBD2
CSVEIGGSSYEQYF
TGCAGCGTTGAAATCGGGGGGAGCTCCTACGAGCAGTACTTC
>NA|TRBV9|TRBJ2-1|NA
CASSVASYNEQFF
TGTGCCAGCAGCGTAGCGTCCTACAATGAGCAGTTCTTC
>NA|TRBV15|TRBJ2-5|TRBD2
CATSGGVRGQETQYF
TGTGCCACCAGCGGGGGGGTGAGGGGTCAAGAGACCCAGTACTTC